This T cell receptor beta chain was sequenced for a study of blood T cell repertoires in COVID-19. At the level of the study: Acute-phase and convalescent COVID-19 samples originated in the United States, Italy and Spain. From T cells, B-cell-depleted T cells, or PBMCs came the material, which was cDNA or gDNA.

V lost 2 bases and J lost 5, with 8 bases in between. The CDR3 consists of 13 residues. The germline CDR1 and CDR2 sequences are SGHKS and YYEKEE (reference sequence). Those enrolled, adults aged about 18 to 89 years, came from 20 to 25 US areas. Each recovered donor of Cohort 3 presented with two negative PCRs, clearance, or symptom resolution. Generated by immunoSEQ multiplex PCR, the TCRdb table keeps only in-frame clones and is missing some. Of about 440,000 clones detected, less than 95% appear once; the ten largest clones hold about 0.63%. The specimen sequenced was PBMCs or T cells enriched from blood (not recorded which). The chain employs TRBV5-5 and TRBJ2-1; D is unresolved. The receptor was derived from a man between 18 and 29 years old who had recovered from COVID-19. The CDR3: CASSLEAHNEQFF. The CDR3, as DNA: TGTGCCAGCAGCTTAGAAGCTCACAATGAGCAGTTCTTC.